Listed here are 27 T cell receptor beta chains from one sample, sequenced in a study of CD8+ T cells in alopecia areata. It was cDNA, reverse transcribed from extracted RNA, that served as the sequencing template. The repertoire was sequenced with immunoSEQ multiplex PCR; TCRdb's copy has only in-frame clones and lacks some. Of about 140,000 clones in the sample, roughly 54% are singletons; the top ten hold less than 20%. The treatment denotes: oral pan-JAK inhibitor, 5-10 mg twice daily. Sequenced material: CD8+ T cells sorted from blood, taken at week 4, from a patient treated with tofacitinib. Source of these receptors: a human donor with alopecia areata.

The chain couples TRBV7-8 to TRBJ2-3, with D possibly matching TRBD2 (5 bases). The CDR3 is made up of 15 amino acids. V was cut by 8 bases and J by 2 bases, with 17 bases left in between. CDR1 SGHVS and CDR2 FQNEAQ come from the germline V gene. CDR3: CASGLNPGITDTQYF. DNA for the CDR3: TGTGCCAGCGGGCTTAATCCCGGGATCACAGATACGCAGTATTTT. Using reference TRBV7-8 and TRBJ2-3 for the parts outside the CDR3, the full variable domain is GAGVSQSPRYKVAKRGQDVALRCDPISGHVSLFWYQQALGQGPEFLTYFQNEAQLDKSGLPSDRFFAERPEGSVSTLKIQRTQQEDSAVYLCASGLNPGITDTQYFGPGTRLTVL.

J is TRBJ1-1 and V is TRBV5-4; D is undetermined. CDR1 SGHNT and CDR2 YYREEE come from the germline V gene (reference sequence). Deletions cut 5 bases from V and 0 bases from J, with 11 bases between. The CDR3 is 14 amino acids. The CDR3 loop reads CASRASGVNTEAFF. The CDR3 region has the DNA TGTGCCAGCAGAGCTTCTGGGGTGAACACTGAAGCTTTCTTT.

The gene calls are TRBV19 and TRBJ2-7, with D perhaps TRBD1 or TRBD2 (5 bases each). V was cut by 5 bases and J by 0 bases, with 11 bases left in between. The germline V gene encodes CDR1 LNHDA and CDR2 SQIVND (reference sequence). The CDR3 has 14 amino acids. CDR3 sequence (DNA): TGTGCCAGTAGTCCGGGGACCAGCTCCTACGAGCAGTACTTC. Translating gives CASSPGTSSYEQYF.

The chain links TRBV14 to TRBJ2-1; D may match TRBD1 or TRBD2 (6 bases each). Germline V gene lookup returns CDR1 SGHDN and CDR2 FVKESK. This CDR3 has 14 residues. Deletions cut 2 bases from V and 10 bases from J, with 15 bases between. CDR3 sequence reads: CASSQMRGAREQFF. CDR3 sequence (DNA): TGTGCCAGCAGCCAAATGAGGGGGGCTCGAGAGCAGTTCTTC.

V usage is TRBV27 and J usage is TRBJ2-3; D remains unclear. CDR1 and CDR2 from the germline V gene are MNHEY and SMNVEV (reference sequence). This CDR3 spans 15 amino acids. V lost 6 bases and J 0 bases, leaving 13 bases between the germline ends. The CDR3, as DNA: TGTGCCAGCAGCCGGATAGCCCTTAGCACAGATACGCAGTATTTT. Translated, it gives CASSRIALSTDTQYF.

This clone occurred once. The chain combines TRBV15 with TRBJ1-4; D is unclear. CDR1 and CDR2 from the germline V gene are LNHNV and YYDKDF (reference sequence). With 0 bases removed from V and 8 bases from J, the gap between germline ends came to 7 bases. The CDR3 runs 13 residues. The CDR3 sequence is CATSRDLGEKLFF. The CDR3 DNA reads TGTGCCACCAGCAGAGATCTAGGCGAAAAACTGTTTTTT.

The J gene is TRBJ2-1, the V gene TRBV2; 10 bases match TRBD1. The CDR3 covers 15 residues. Germline CDR1 reads SNHLY; CDR2 reads FYNNEI. The trim removed 6 bases at V and 4 bases at J, leaving 6 bases unmatched. The CDR3: CASRAGTGVYNEQFF. CDR3 sequence (DNA): TGTGCCAGCAGGGCCGGGACAGGGGTGTACAATGAGCAGTTCTTC.

This rearrangement joins TRBV7-9 to TRBJ1-2, with 9 bases fitting TRBD1. From germline, CDR1 is SEHNR and CDR2 FQNEAQ (reference sequence). V gave up 2 bases and J gave up 2 bases; unmatched junction bases: 9. This CDR3 comprises 17 residues. This CDR3 is CASSLQTSGTGNYGYTF. The CDR3 DNA reads TGTGCCAGCAGCTTACAAACCTCCGGGACAGGGAACTATGGCTACACCTTC.

J is TRBJ1-2 and V is TRBV30, with TRBD1 identical over 7 bases. Germline V gives CDR1 GTSNPN, CDR2 SVGIG (reference sequence). The length of the CDR3 is 11 residues. V gave up 4 bases and J gave up 8 bases; unmatched junction bases: 4. The CDR3, as DNA: TGTGCCTGGACGTACAGGGGCGGCTACACCTTC. This codes for CAWTYRGGYTF.

V is TRBV6-5 and J is TRBJ2-2, with TRBD2 as a possible D gene (6 bases). CDR3 length: 15 residues. Germline CDR1 reads MNHEY; CDR2 reads SVGAGI. Trimming stripped 7 bases from V and 2 bases from J, with 14 bases between. CDR3 in DNA: TGTGCCAGCATAGGCGGGGCGGGTAACACCGGGGAGCTGTTTTTT. This encodes CASIGGAGNTGELFF.

V and J are TRBV4-1 and TRBJ1-2; TRBD1 agrees at 7 bases. This CDR3 has 14 residues. The junction had 6 bases not matched to a gene; V was cut back by 2 bases and J by 6 bases. Germline assignment: CDR1 MGHRA and CDR2 YSYEKL. For the CDR3, the DNA is TGCGCCAGCAGCCAAATTAGGGGGACAGATGGCTACACCTTC. Translation: CASSQIRGTDGYTF.

The chain has TRBV4-1 and TRBJ1-5; possible D gene TRBD1, 6 bases. The CDR3 consists of 14 residues. Trimming took off 2 bases at V and 7 bases at J, with 12 bases between the two ends. CDR1 is MGHRA, CDR2 YSYEKL, per germline. CDR3 amino acids: CASSQQQGFQPQHF. The CDR3 DNA follows: TGCGCCAGCAGCCAACAACAGGGATTCCAGCCCCAGCATTTT.

The chain employs TRBV14 and TRBJ2-1; D unclear. Looked up from germline, CDR1 is SGHDN and CDR2 is FVKESK. V was trimmed by 0 bases and J by 6 bases, leaving 6 bases between them. The CDR3 runs to 13 residues. The CDR3 loop is CASSQEWGNEQFF. CDR3 sequence (DNA): TGTGCCAGCAGCCAAGAATGGGGCAATGAGCAGTTCTTC.

V and J are TRBV5-1 and TRBJ2-7, with TRBD1 identical over 9 bases. V shed 1 base and J 0 bases; nucleotides not matched to a gene: 14. The CDR3 runs 19 residues. Per the germline V gene, CDR1 is SGHRS and CDR2 is YFSETQ. CDR3 residues: CASSLRGTGSQVHSYEQYF. Here the CDR3 DNA reads TGCGCCAGCAGCTTGAGGGGGACAGGGAGCCAAGTGCACTCCTACGAGCAGTACTTC.

In its sample, this clone was seen once. The genes are TRBV6-5 and TRBJ2-1; 7 bases are a match to TRBD1. V shed 4 bases and J 0 bases; nucleotides not matched to a gene: 0. This CDR3 contains 14 residues. Germline V lookup: CDR1 MNHEY, CDR2 SVGAGI. Here the CDR3 reads CASSWDSSYNEQFF. The CDR3 coding sequence is TGTGCCAGCAGTTGGGACAGCTCCTACAATGAGCAGTTCTTC.

The CDR3 sequence is CASSSRPDTQYF. In DNA, the CDR3 is TGTGCCAGCAGTTCCCGACCCGATACGCAGTATTTT. The gene calls are TRBV6-5 and TRBJ2-3; D remains unclear. V was trimmed by 4 bases and J by 6 bases, leaving 8 bases between them. Germline-derived CDR1 and CDR2 are MNHEY and SVGAGI. CDR3 size: 12 residues.

The V gene is TRBV5-6, the J gene TRBJ2-1, with D perhaps matching TRBD2 (6 bases). V lost 5 bases and J lost 4, with 13 bases in between. Looked up from germline, CDR1 is SGHDT and CDR2 is YYEEEE. There are 14 residues in the CDR3. The CDR3 DNA reads as TGTGCCAGCAGTATTAGCGGAGCATACAATGAGCAGTTCTTC. Translation: CASSISGAYNEQFF.

This clone turned up a few times. The chain employs TRBV29-1 and TRBJ2-5; possible D gene TRBD1, 6 bases. Germline values: CDR1 SQVTM, CDR2 ANQGSEA. The CDR3 spans 14 residues. The V end lost 1 base, the J end lost 4 bases, and 13 bases lay between the germline ends. The CDR3 loop reads CSVEVRGTRETQYF. The CDR3 DNA reads as TGCAGCGTTGAAGTAAGGGGGACGAGAGAGACCCAGTACTTC.

The chain couples TRBV30 to TRBJ1-5; possible D gene TRBD1, 5 bases. The V gene lost 1 base and the J gene lost 0 bases, with 19 bases spanning the gap. Germline CDR1 is GTSNPN and CDR2 is SVGIG (reference sequence). The CDR3 has 18 residues. CDR3 sequence reads: CAWSGRGEGRYSNQPQHF. The CDR3, as DNA: TGTGCCTGGAGTGGACGAGGGGAGGGCCGATATAGCAATCAGCCCCAGCATTTT.

The rearrangement joins TRBV4-3 to TRBJ2-7; TRBD1 matches at 7 bases. The V and J ends lost 0 bases and 8 bases, in that order; junction bases with no gene match: 10. Looked up from germline, CDR1 is LGHNA and CDR2 is YSLEER. The CDR3 runs to 15 residues. The CDR3 region is CASSQESRQGWKQYF. In DNA form, the CDR3 reads TGCGCCAGCAGCCAAGAGTCCAGACAGGGCTGGAAGCAGTACTTC.

The chain joins TRBV13 to TRBJ2-7; D possibly corresponds to TRBD1 (5 bases). CDR1 is PRHDT and CDR2 is FYEKMQ in the germline V gene (reference sequence). V shed 6 bases and J shed 7 bases, with 16 bases lying between them. The CDR3 runs 13 residues. In DNA form, the CDR3 reads TGTGCCAGCAGAGAAGGGGCGGCCTGGGAGCAGTACTTC. Protein product: CASREGAAWEQYF.

The gene calls are TRBV9 and TRBJ2-2; 12 bases align to TRBD1. Germline assignment: CDR1 SGDLS and CDR2 YYNGEE. The CDR3 has 18 amino acids. V was pared by 3 bases and J by 1 base, with 7 bases of the junction left unmatched. The DNA of the CDR3 is TGTGCCAGCAGCGACCGGGACAGGGGGCCCCGGAACACCGGGGAGCTGTTTTTT. Its translation is CASSDRDRGPRNTGELFF.

This clone was counted only a few times. This chain links TRBV23-1 with TRBJ1-1; D possibly corresponds to TRBD1 (5 bases). TRBV23-1 is treated as an ORF (open reading frame) with a function not yet certain. V lost 0 bases and J 6 bases, leaving 8 bases between the germline ends. CDR3 length: 13 residues. CDR3 protein: CASSQSEGPEAFF. CDR3 nucleotides: TGCGCCAGCAGTCAATCTGAGGGACCTGAAGCTTTCTTT.

The rearrangement uses TRBV30 and TRBJ1-6; 7 bases map to TRBD1. Unmatched junction bases numbered 11, after V lost 0 bases and J lost 9 bases. The length of the CDR3 is 16 residues. CDR1 and CDR2 from the germline V gene are GTSNPN and SVGIG (reference sequence). CDR3 amino acids: CAWSVDGTATGSPLHF. As DNA, the CDR3 is TGTGCCTGGAGTGTAGACGGGACAGCGACCGGTTCACCCCTCCACTTT.

This chain uses TRBV18 with TRBJ2-3, with a tentative D call TRBD2 (6 bases). The CDR3 extends over 17 amino acids. Trimming took off 2 bases at V and 4 bases at J, with 19 bases between the two ends. CDR1 and CDR2 from the germline V gene are KGHSH and LQKENI. The CDR3 reads CASSPGSGGPGADTQYF. Written as DNA, the CDR3 is TGTGCCAGCTCACCAGGCTCAGGAGGGCCGGGGGCAGATACGCAGTATTTT.

Ten or more counts support this clone. V and J are TRBV7-9 and TRBJ1-5; unclear D gene. The germline V gene encodes CDR1 SEHNR and CDR2 FQNEAQ (reference sequence). This CDR3 has 14 residues. The V end was cut by 5 bases, the J end by 3 bases, with 11 bases between. CDR3 sequence reads: CASSEDGFNQPQHF. DNA for the CDR3: TGTGCCAGCAGCGAAGACGGCTTCAATCAGCCCCAGCATTTT.

The chain joins TRBV29-1 to TRBJ2-4; D is undetermined. Germline V gene data show CDR1 as SQVTM and CDR2 as ANQGSEA. The CDR3 runs to 12 residues. The CDR3 nucleotides read TGCAACCCCGCCCTAGCCAAAAACATTCAGTACTTC. Amino acids: CNPALAKNIQYF.